This TCR beta chain was captured by sequencing in a study of shared T cell receptors in the human thymus. Assay: immunoSEQ multiplex PCR; the TCRdb copy retains only in-frame clones and omits some. The sample lists some 760,000 clones; 70% to 90% were seen once. These records were also assigned to another study, of human thymus T cells. That report adds: Thymic resections from corrective heart surgery supplied the tissue. Repertoires sampled from thymus and blood appeared biased in V and J gene usage. In unrelated individuals, thymic repertoires overlapped highly, according to related research.

The sequencing sample was made of thymocytes. This TCR derives from a girl in the first two years of life with a congenital heart defect.

In DNA form, the CDR3 reads TGTGCCAGCAGTGACTCGTGGAGGATCCTTTTCAATGAGCAGTTCTTC. Translated: CASSDSWRILFNEQFF. V and J are TRBV6-4 and TRBJ2-1, with D possibly matching TRBD2 (5 bases). Germline V gives CDR1 MRHNA, CDR2 SNTAGT. CDR3 length: 16 residues. Trimming stripped 0 bases from V and 6 bases from J, with 15 bases between.